This TCR beta chain was obtained from a study of T-cell reconstitution after alpha-beta-depleted transplantation in children. Unique molecular identifiers were used in preparing the TCRbeta library. MiXCR, applied by TCRdb to the PCR reads, yields one record per CDR3 protein. The repertoire holds some 550,000 distinct CDR3 sequences, with around 20% as singletons. The V gene lost 5 bases and the J gene lost 2 bases, with 18 bases spanning the gap. The CDR3 is made up of 16 amino acids. CDR1 LNHNV and CDR2 YYDKDF come from the germline V gene (reference sequence). The sequence was obtained from a human donor who donated a stem cell graft to a child with acute lymphoblastic leukemia. This chain links TRBV15 with TRBJ1-2; TRBD1 might be the D (6 bases). The input for sequencing was PBMCs from the stem cell graft donor, taken from the stem cell graft. CDR3 nucleotides: TGTGCCACCAGCGACCGACAGGCGATCGCCAACTATGGCTACACCTTC. It translates to CATSDRQAIANYGYTF.